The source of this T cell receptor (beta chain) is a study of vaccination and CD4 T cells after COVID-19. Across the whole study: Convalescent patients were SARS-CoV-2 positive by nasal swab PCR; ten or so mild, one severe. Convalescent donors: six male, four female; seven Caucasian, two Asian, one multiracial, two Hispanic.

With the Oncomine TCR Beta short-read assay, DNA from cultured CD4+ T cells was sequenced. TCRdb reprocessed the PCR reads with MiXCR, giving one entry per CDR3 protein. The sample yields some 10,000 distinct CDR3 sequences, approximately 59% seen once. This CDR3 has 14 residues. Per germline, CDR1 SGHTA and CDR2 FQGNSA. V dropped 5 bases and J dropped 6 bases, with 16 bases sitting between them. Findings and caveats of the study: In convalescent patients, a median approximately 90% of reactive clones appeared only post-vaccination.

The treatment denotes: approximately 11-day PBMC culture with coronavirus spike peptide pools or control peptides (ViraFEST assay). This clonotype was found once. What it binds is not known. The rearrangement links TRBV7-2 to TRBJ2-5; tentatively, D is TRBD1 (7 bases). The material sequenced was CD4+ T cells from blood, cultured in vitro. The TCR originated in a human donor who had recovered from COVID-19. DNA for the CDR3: TGTGCCAGCAGCCTCAGGGGGGTGGAAAAGACCCAGTACTTC. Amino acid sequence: CASSLRGVEKTQYF.